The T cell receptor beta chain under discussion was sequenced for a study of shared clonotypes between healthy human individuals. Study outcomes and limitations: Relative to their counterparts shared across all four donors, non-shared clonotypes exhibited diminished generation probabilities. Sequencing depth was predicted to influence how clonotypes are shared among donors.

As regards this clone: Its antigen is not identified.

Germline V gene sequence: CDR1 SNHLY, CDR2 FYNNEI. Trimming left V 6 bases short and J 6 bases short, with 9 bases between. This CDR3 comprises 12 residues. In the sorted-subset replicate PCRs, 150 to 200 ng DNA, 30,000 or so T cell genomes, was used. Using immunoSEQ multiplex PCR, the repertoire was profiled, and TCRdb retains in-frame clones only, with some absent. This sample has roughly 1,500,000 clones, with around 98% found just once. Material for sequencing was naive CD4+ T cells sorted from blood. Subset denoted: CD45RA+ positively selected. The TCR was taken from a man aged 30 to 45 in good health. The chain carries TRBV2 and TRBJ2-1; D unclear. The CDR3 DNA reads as TGTGCCAGCAGCGCACCATCCAATGAGCAGTTCTTC. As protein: CASSAPSNEQFF.